The entry below gives a single T cell receptor (beta chain) sequence along with its context. Germline lookup yields CDR1 SGHDN and CDR2 FVKESK. The CDR3 is made up of 15 amino acids. V was clipped by 1 base and J by 7 bases; unmatched bases: 2. The entry originates in a study of blood T cells in healthy people across ages. Sample-barcoded 5' priming and a J-beta primer mix drove a second PCR of roughly 7 to 11 cycles. TCRdb re-derived calls from the 5' RACE reads in MiXCR, one entry per CDR3 protein. The data hold roughly 1.5 million distinct CDR3 sequences, with roughly two fifths observed a single time.

This clonotype originated in a woman younger than 35 in good health. The sample taken for sequencing was blood. This chain links TRBV14 with TRBJ1-6, with TRBD1 matching 9 bases. As DNA, the CDR3 is TGTGCCAGCAGCCAAGGCGGGACAGGGAATTCACCCCTCCACTTT. Protein product: CASSQGGTGNSPLHF.